This T cell receptor (beta chain) was captured by sequencing in a study of PD-1 blockade in classical Hodgkin lymphoma. The study, taken as a whole, reports: Before treatment, complete responders showed about the same diversity as newly diagnosed patients. CD4+ TCR diversity, unlike CD8+, rose significantly by C4D1.

The CDR3 has 15 amino acids. V gave up 5 bases and J gave up 4 bases; unmatched junction bases: 5. The germline V gene has CDR1 LNHDA and CDR2 SQIVND (reference sequence). Data came from immunoSEQ multiplex PCR; TCRdb stores just in-frame clones and leaves some out. The data contain 8,000 to 9,000 clones, approximately 84% of them seen just once; the ten biggest clones take up about an eighth. All the patients suffered relapse after autologous stem cell transplantation, and brentuximab vedotin exposure differed. Purification of CD4+ T cells from thawed PBMCs was performed via magnetic negative selection. This clone has more than one count but fewer than ten. The antigen remains unidentified.

V and J are TRBV19 and TRBJ1-2; TRBD1 aligns across 12 bases. The source of this sequence is a human donor with classical Hodgkin lymphoma. Sequenced here: CD4+ T cells from blood, sampled at baseline. In DNA, the CDR3 is TGTGCCAGTAGTTTGGGACAGGGGGCTGGCTATGGCTACACCTTC. It specifies CASSLGQGAGYGYTF.